Presented here are 25 T cell receptor beta chains from one specimen sequenced in a study of shared clonotypes between healthy human individuals. TCRdb keeps only in-frame clones here, not all; method: immunoSEQ multiplex PCR. This sample has approximately 350,000 clones, with 74% found just once. The sequencing input was memory CD4+ T cells sorted from blood. Specified subset: CD45RA-negative fraction. The receptors here all came from a man aged 25 to 45 in good health.

The chain is built from TRBV25-1 and TRBJ1-1; 7 bases align to TRBD1. The CDR3 consists of 17 residues. V lost 0 bases and J lost 5; bases outside the gene matches: 12. The germline gives CDR1 MGHDK, CDR2 SYGVNS. CDR3 coding DNA: TGTGCCAGCAGTGAATATCCCCAGACAGGGATTAGAACTGAAGCTTTCTTT. It encodes CASSEYPQTGIRTEAFF.

The V gene is TRBV15, the J gene TRBJ2-1; 8 positions match TRBD2. Germline values: CDR1 LNHNV, CDR2 YYDKDF (reference sequence). The J segment lost 1 base and the V segment lost 3 bases, leaving 8 bases of the junction unmatched. The CDR3 sequence is 17 residues long. CDR3 sequence: CATSRESSGKSYNEQFF. The CDR3 DNA is TGTGCCACCAGCAGGGAGAGTAGCGGGAAATCCTACAATGAGCAGTTCTTC.

The rearrangement uses TRBV27 and TRBJ2-5, with 7 bases that match TRBD2. CDR1 and CDR2 from the germline V gene are MNHEY and SMNVEV (reference sequence). The CDR3 is 17 amino acids. J lost 2 bases, V lost 2 bases, and 11 bases had no gene match. CDR3 residues: CASSLRAKGTKQETQYF. The CDR3 nucleotides read TGTGCCAGCAGTTTAAGGGCGAAGGGGACTAAGCAAGAGACCCAGTACTTC.

This chain links TRBV6-6 with TRBJ2-7, with TRBD1 identical over 8 bases. The CDR3 is 16 residues long. Germline V lookup: CDR1 MNHNY, CDR2 SVGAGI (reference sequence). V was clipped by 6 bases and J by 2 bases; unmatched bases: 12. The CDR3 sequence is CASRHRAGGLAYEQYF. Written as DNA, the CDR3 is TGTGCCAGCAGGCATCGGGCAGGGGGCCTAGCCTACGAGCAGTACTTC.

The gene calls are TRBV10-1 and TRBJ2-3, with D perhaps matching TRBD2 (6 bases). The CDR3 is 13 residues long. Trimming removed 4 bases from V and 6 bases from J, with 11 bases in between. CDR1 and CDR2 from the germline V gene are WNHNN and SYGVQD (reference sequence). The CDR3 spells CASSVAGTDTQYF. CDR3 bases: TGCGCCAGCAGTGTTGCGGGAACGGATACGCAGTATTTT.

This clone has just one count. This chain links TRBV10-3 with TRBJ1-1; 7 bases match TRBD1. Germline V gene data show CDR1 as ENHRY and CDR2 as SYGVKD. The CDR3 runs 14 residues. The V and J ends lost 0 bases and 10 bases, in that order; junction bases with no gene match: 8. CDR3 amino acids: CAISESGGGAVAFF. CDR3 nucleotides: TGTGCCATCAGTGAGTCTGGAGGGGGCGCGGTAGCTTTCTTT.

CDR3 sequence (DNA): TGCGCCAGCAGCCTGAAGGACGAGCAGTACTTC. Translation: CASSLKDEQYF. V usage is TRBV5-1 and J usage is TRBJ2-7; D remains unclear. The CDR3 spans 11 residues. The V end lost 4 bases, the J end lost 5 bases, and 7 bases lay between the germline ends. Germline V CDR1 and CDR2: SGHRS, YFSETQ.

The chain has TRBV2 and TRBJ1-2; unclear D gene. The germline gives CDR1 SNHLY, CDR2 FYNNEI. The ends were cut back, 8 bases at V and 4 bases at J, with 8 bases in the middle. The CDR3 contains 11 residues. In DNA, the CDR3 is TGTGCCAGCGTCGGCGGCTATGGCTACACCTTC. This encodes CASVGGYGYTF.

V usage is TRBV6-5 and J usage is TRBJ2-1; D gene unclear. Trimming took off 5 bases at V and 10 bases at J, with 9 bases between the two ends. The CDR3 has 11 amino acids. CDR1 and CDR2 (germline): MNHEY, SVGAGI. As DNA, the CDR3 is TGTGCCAGCAGTGAACCGGAGGAGCAGTTCTTC. Residues: CASSEPEEQFF.

The rearrangement uses TRBV15 and TRBJ2-5; the match to TRBD1 covers 8 bases. CDR1 is LNHNV and CDR2 is YYDKDF in the germline V gene (reference sequence). J was trimmed by 5 bases and V by 3 bases; bases with no gene match: 11. This CDR3 is built from 16 residues. Here the CDR3 DNA reads TGTGCCACCAGCAGTGGGACAGGAACCCTTTCGGAGACCCAGTACTTC. It specifies CATSSGTGTLSETQYF.

The chain couples TRBV25-1 to TRBJ2-4; 7 bases are shared with TRBD1. Germline CDR1 reads MGHDK; CDR2 reads SYGVNS. CDR3 length equals 15 residues. The V segment lost 5 bases and the J segment 5 bases; nucleotides outside the gene matches: 9. CDR3 region: CASSTADRVENIQYF. CDR3 coding DNA: TGTGCCAGCAGTACCGCAGACAGGGTCGAAAACATTCAGTACTTC.

This rearrangement joins TRBV5-1 to TRBJ2-3; 8 nucleotides match TRBD2. Germline CDR1 is SGHRS and CDR2 is YFSETQ. Germline trimming cut 3 bases from V and 1 base from J; bases unmatched to any gene: 4. The CDR3 sequence is 15 residues long. CDR3 sequence: CASSYRAGGTDTQYF. CDR3 nucleotides: TGCGCCAGCAGCTACCGAGCGGGAGGCACAGATACGCAGTATTTT.

The chain uses TRBV11-2 and TRBJ2-7, with D possibly being TRBD2 (6 bases). The V gene lost 5 bases and the J gene lost 1 base, with 15 bases spanning the gap. The CDR3 runs 15 residues. Germline assignment: CDR1 SGHAT and CDR2 FQNNGV. This CDR3 is CASSPNERVSYEQYF. CDR3 nucleotides: TGTGCCAGCAGCCCCAATGAGCGGGTATCCTACGAGCAGTACTTC. The whole variable domain, filled in from reference TRBV11-2 and TRBJ2-7, reads EAGVAQSPRYKIIEKRQSVAFWCNPISGHATLYWYQQILGQGPKLLIQFQNNGVVDDSQLPKDRFSAERLKGVDSTLKIQPAKLEDSAVYLCASSPNERVSYEQYFGPGTRLTVT.

In its sample, this clone was seen many times. The V gene is TRBV7-2, the J gene TRBJ2-2; D gene unclear. The CDR3 is 14 residues long. Trimming cost V 4 bases and J 2 bases, with 8 bases left between them. Per germline, CDR1 SGHTA and CDR2 FQGNSA. Written as DNA, the CDR3 is TGTGCCAGCAGCTCCCAGCTTAACACCGGGGAGCTGTTTTTT. It encodes CASSSQLNTGELFF.

The chain joins TRBV10-2 to TRBJ2-1, with no clear D. Germline values: CDR1 WSHSY, CDR2 SAAADI. The ends were cut back, 4 bases at V and 8 bases at J, with 12 bases in the middle. CDR3 size: 13 residues. The chain's CDR3 is CASSAVEWHEQFF. CDR3 DNA: TGCGCCAGCAGTGCAGTGGAGTGGCATGAGCAGTTCTTC.

In regard to this clone: Different DNA sequences within this sample yield the same CDR3. The chain couples TRBV28 to TRBJ2-7; no firm D call. The V gene lost 6 bases and the J gene lost 3 bases, with 9 bases spanning the gap. Germline V gives CDR1 MDHEN, CDR2 SYDVKM. The CDR3 has 12 amino acids. CDR3 sequence reads: CASRSGVYEQYF. CDR3 nucleotide sequence: TGTGCCAGCAGATCTGGAGTCTACGAGCAGTACTTC.

The rearrangement joins TRBV4-2 to TRBJ2-7; 8 nucleotides align to TRBD2. Looked up from germline, CDR1 is LGHNA and CDR2 is YNFKEQ. J was trimmed by 4 bases and V by 1 base; bases with no gene match: 6. The CDR3 is 15 residues long. The CDR3: CASSQVSAGDYEQYF. DNA for the CDR3: TGTGCCAGCAGCCAAGTGTCAGCGGGGGATTACGAGCAGTACTTC.

Notes on this clone: A read error is the likely source, as a far larger clone sits one nucleotide away. This sample also contains other DNA sequences that code for the same CDR3. This chain uses TRBV2 with TRBJ2-7; D is unresolved. V lost 2 bases and J lost 0, with 11 bases in between. This CDR3 is built from 15 residues. CDR1 is SNHLY and CDR2 is FYNNEI in the germline V gene. Written as DNA, the CDR3 is TGTGCCAGCAGTGAATCGAATGTTCCCTCCTACGAGCAGTACTTC. Translation gives CASSESNVPSYEQYF.

The CDR3 protein is CASSPSLDRDAGELFF. The CDR3 bases are TGTGCCAGCTCACCAAGCCTGGACAGGGACGCCGGGGAGCTGTTTTTT. V usage is TRBV18 and J usage is TRBJ2-2; 8 nucleotides agree with TRBD1. CDR3 length: 16 residues. V shed 2 bases and J 6 bases; nucleotides not matched to a gene: 8. CDR1 and CDR2 (germline): KGHSH, LQKENI. Together with reference TRBV18 and TRBJ2-2, the CDR3 gives the full variable domain: NAGVMQNPRHLVRRRGQEARLRCSPMKGHSHVYWYRQLPEEGLKFMVYLQKENIIDESGMPKERFSAEFPKEGPSILRIQQVVRGDSAAYFCASSPSLDRDAGELFFGEGSRLTVL.

Comment on this clone: A much larger clone lies one base from this, so it may be a read error. DNA for the CDR3: TGTGCCAGCAGTTTATTAGGGGCTACCACCTTCAATGAGCAGTTCTTC. Amino acids: CASSLLGATTFNEQFF. The V call is TRBV28, the J call TRBJ2-1; TRBD1 might be the D (5 bases). Trimming removed 1 base from V and 6 bases from J, with 16 bases in between. Germline-derived CDR1 and CDR2 are MDHEN and SYDVKM. The CDR3 covers 16 residues.

V is TRBV7-6 and J is TRBJ2-7; the D gene is possibly TRBD1 (6 bases). The CDR3 length is 14 residues. CDR1 SGHVS and CDR2 FNYEAQ come from the germline V gene. Trimming shortened V by 5 bases and J by 2 bases, and 13 bases separated the two germline ends. CDR3 DNA sequence: TGTGCCAGCAGCACGACCGACAGGACCTACGAGCAGTACTTC. Translation: CASSTTDRTYEQYF.

The count of this clone is one. The chain joins TRBV6-1 to TRBJ2-7; D is perhaps TRBD2 (6 bases). CDR3 size: 14 residues. V was cut by 6 bases and J by 3 bases, with 15 bases left in between. Germline CDR1 is MNHNS and CDR2 is SASEGT. CDR3 coding DNA: TGTGCCAGCAGCCTCGCGGGGCCCCGCTACGAGCAGTACTTC. This sequence encodes CASSLAGPRYEQYF.

The V and J genes are TRBV18 and TRBJ2-2, with 8 bases aligning to TRBD2. This CDR3 has 16 amino acids. The trim removed 4 bases at V and 4 bases at J, leaving 8 bases unmatched. CDR1 and CDR2 (germline): KGHSH, LQKENI. The CDR3 region has the DNA TGTGCCAGCTCACTTCAAGGACTAGCCCTCACCGGGGAGCTGTTTTTT. As protein: CASSLQGLALTGELFF.

The V and J genes are TRBV19 and TRBJ2-5; no clear D gene. CDR1 is LNHDA and CDR2 is SQIVND in the germline V gene (reference sequence). The CDR3 has 14 amino acids. Between the trimmed V and J ends, which lost 5 bases and 1 base, there was a span of 11 bases. Here the CDR3 DNA reads TGTGCCAGTAGTTTTGGCGGATCCCAAGAGACCCAGTACTTC. Translated: CASSFGGSQETQYF.

This clone was recorded once. The chain joins TRBV2 to TRBJ2-1; 7 nucleotides align to TRBD2. The CDR3 has 16 residues. Germline V gene sequence: CDR1 SNHLY, CDR2 FYNNEI. The junction had 9 bases not matched to a gene; V was cut back by 0 bases and J by 7 bases. The CDR3 DNA reads TGTGCCAGCAGTGAAGCTCGGAGCGGGATAGTAAATGAGCAGTTCTTC. Protein product: CASSEARSGIVNEQFF.